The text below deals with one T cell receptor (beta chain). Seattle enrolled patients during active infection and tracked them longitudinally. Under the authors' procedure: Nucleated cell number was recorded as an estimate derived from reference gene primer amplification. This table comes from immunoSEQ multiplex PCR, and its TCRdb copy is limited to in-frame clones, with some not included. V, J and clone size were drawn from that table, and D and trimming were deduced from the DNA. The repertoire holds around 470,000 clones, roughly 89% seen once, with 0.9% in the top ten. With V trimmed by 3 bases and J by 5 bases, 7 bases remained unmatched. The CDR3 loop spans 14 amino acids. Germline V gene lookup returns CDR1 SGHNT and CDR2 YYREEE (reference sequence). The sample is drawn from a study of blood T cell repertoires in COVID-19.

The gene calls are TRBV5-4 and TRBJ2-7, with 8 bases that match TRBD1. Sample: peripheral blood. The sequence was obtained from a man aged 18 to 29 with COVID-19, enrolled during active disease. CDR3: CASSSSDRVHEQYF. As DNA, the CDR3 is TGTGCCAGCAGCTCGTCGGACAGGGTGCACGAGCAGTACTTC.